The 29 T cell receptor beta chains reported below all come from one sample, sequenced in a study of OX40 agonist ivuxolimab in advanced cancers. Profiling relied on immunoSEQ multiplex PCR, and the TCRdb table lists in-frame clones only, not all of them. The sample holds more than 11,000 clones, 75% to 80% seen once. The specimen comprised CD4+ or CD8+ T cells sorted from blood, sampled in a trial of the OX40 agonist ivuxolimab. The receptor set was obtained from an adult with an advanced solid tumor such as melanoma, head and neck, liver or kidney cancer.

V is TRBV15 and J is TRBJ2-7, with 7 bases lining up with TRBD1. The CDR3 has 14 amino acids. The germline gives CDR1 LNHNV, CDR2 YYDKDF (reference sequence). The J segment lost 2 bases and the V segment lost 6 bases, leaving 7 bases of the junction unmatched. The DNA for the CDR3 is TGTGCCACCAGACAGGGGTCCACAACCTACGAGCAGTACTTC. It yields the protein CATRQGSTTYEQYF.

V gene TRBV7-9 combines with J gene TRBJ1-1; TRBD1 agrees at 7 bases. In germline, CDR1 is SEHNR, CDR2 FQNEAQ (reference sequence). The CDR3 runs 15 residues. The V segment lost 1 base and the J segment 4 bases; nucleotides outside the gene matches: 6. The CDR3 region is CASSLGRGGGTEAFF. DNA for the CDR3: TGTGCCAGCAGCTTAGGCAGGGGGGGTGGCACTGAAGCTTTCTTT.

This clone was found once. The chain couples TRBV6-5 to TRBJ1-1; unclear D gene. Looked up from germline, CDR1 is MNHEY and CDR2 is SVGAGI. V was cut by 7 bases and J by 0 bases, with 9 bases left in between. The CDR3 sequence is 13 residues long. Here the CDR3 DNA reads TGTGCCAGCACCCCTAACGTGAACACTGAAGCTTTCTTT. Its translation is CASTPNVNTEAFF.

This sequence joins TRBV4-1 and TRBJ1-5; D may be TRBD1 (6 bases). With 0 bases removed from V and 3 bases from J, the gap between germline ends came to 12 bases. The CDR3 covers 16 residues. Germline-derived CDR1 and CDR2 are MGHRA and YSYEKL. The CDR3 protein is CASSQDIDRFNQPQHF. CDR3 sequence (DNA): TGCGCCAGCAGCCAAGATATAGACAGGTTCAATCAGCCCCAGCATTTT.

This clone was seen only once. CDR3 coding DNA: TGCGCCAGCAGCCAAGAAGGGGCCCAGGGGGAGGGGAACACTGAAGCTTTCTTT. Its protein product is CASSQEGAQGEGNTEAFF. The V and J genes are TRBV4-3 and TRBJ1-1; 7 bases align to TRBD1. Germline V CDR1 and CDR2: LGHNA, YSLEER. The CDR3 spans 18 residues. Unmatched junction bases numbered 11, after V lost 0 bases and J lost 1 base.

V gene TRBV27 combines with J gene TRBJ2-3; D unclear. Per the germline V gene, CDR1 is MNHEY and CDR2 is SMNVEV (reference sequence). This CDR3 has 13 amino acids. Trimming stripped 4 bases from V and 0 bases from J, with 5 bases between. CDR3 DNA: TGTGCCAGCAGTTGGTGGAGCACAGATACGCAGTATTTT. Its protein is CASSWWSTDTQYF.

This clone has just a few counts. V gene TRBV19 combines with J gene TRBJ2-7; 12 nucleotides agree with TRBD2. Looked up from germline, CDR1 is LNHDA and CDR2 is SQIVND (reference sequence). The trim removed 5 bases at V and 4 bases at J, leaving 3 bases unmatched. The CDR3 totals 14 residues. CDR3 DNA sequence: TGTGCCAGTAGTGCTAGCGGGGGGGCGTACGAGCAGTACTTC. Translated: CASSASGGAYEQYF. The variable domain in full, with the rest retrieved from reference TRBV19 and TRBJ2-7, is DGGITQSPKYLFRKEGQNVTLSCEQNLNHDAMYWYRQDPGQGLRLIYYSQIVNDFQKGDIAEGYSVSREKKESFPLTVTSAQKNPTAFYLCASSASGGAYEQYFGPGTRLTVT.

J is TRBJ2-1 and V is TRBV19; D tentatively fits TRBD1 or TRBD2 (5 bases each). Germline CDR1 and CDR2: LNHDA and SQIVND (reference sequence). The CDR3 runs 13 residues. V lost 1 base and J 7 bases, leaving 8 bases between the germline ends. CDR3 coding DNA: TGTGCCAGTAGTATAGGAGGGGCGAATGAGCAGTTCTTC. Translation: CASSIGGANEQFF. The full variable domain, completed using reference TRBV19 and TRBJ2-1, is DGGITQSPKYLFRKEGQNVTLSCEQNLNHDAMYWYRQDPGQGLRLIYYSQIVNDFQKGDIAEGYSVSREKKESFPLTVTSAQKNPTAFYLCASSIGGANEQFFGPGTRLTVL.

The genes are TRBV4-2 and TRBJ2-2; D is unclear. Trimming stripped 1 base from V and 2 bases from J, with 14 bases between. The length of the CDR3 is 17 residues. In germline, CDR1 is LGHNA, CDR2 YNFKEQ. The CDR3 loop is CASSQATQDLNTGELFF. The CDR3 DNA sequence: TGTGCCAGCAGCCAAGCTACCCAGGACCTTAACACCGGGGAGCTGTTTTTT.

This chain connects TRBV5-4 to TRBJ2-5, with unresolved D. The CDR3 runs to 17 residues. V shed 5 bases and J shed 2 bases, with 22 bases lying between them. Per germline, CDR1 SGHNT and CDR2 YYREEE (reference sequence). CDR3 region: CASRRMGLSMGQETQYF. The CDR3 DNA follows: TGTGCCAGCAGACGAATGGGCCTATCTATGGGGCAAGAGACCCAGTACTTC.

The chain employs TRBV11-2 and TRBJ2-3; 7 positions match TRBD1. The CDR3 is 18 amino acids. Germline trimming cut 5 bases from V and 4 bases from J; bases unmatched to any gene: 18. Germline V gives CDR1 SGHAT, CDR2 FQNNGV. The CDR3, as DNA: TGTGCCAGCAGCGCTAAAACGACAGGGATGGATCAGGCAGATACGCAGTATTTT. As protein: CASSAKTTGMDQADTQYF. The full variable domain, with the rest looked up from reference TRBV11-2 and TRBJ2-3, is EAGVAQSPRYKIIEKRQSVAFWCNPISGHATLYWYQQILGQGPKLLIQFQNNGVVDDSQLPKDRFSAERLKGVDSTLKIQPAKLEDSAVYLCASSAKTTGMDQADTQYFGPGTRLTVL.

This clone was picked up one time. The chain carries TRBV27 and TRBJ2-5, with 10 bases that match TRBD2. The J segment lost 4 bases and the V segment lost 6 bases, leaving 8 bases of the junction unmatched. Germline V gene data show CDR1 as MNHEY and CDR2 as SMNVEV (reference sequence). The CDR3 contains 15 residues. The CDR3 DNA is TGTGCCAGCAGCTTCATCAGCGGGGGGGGAGAGACCCAGTACTTC. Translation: CASSFISGGGETQYF.

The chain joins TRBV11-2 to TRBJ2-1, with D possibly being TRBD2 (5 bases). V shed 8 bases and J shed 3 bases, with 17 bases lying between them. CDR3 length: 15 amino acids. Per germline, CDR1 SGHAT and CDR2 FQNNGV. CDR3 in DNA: TGTGCCAGCCTCCCGAACAGCGGCAGCTACAATGAGCAGTTCTTC. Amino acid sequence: CASLPNSGSYNEQFF.

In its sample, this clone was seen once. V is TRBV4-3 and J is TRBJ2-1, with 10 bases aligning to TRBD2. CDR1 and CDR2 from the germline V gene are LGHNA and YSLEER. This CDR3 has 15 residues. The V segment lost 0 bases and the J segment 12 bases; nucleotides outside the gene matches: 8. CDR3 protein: CASSQDSGGPQPQFF. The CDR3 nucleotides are TGCGCCAGCAGCCAAGATAGCGGGGGGCCCCAGCCGCAGTTCTTC.

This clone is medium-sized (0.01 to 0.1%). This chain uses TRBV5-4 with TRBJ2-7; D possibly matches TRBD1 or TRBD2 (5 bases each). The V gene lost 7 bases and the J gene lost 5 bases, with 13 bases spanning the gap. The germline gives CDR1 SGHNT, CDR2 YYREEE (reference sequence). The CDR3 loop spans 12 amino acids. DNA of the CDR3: TGTGCCAGCGGGGGTCGATCAGACGAGCAGTACTTC. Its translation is CASGGRSDEQYF.

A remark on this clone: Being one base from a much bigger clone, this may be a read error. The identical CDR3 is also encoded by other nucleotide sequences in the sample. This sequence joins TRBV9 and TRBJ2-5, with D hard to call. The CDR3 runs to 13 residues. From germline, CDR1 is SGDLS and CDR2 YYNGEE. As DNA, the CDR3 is TGTGCCAGCAGCGTAGATAGGGAAGAGACTCAGTACTTC. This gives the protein CASSVDREETQYF.

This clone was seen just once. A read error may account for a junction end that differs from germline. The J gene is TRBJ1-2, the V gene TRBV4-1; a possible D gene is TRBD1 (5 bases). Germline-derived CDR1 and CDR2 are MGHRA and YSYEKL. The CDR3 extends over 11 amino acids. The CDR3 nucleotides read TGTGCCAGCAGCCAAGGGGTGGTTTACACCTTC. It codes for CASSQGVVYTF.

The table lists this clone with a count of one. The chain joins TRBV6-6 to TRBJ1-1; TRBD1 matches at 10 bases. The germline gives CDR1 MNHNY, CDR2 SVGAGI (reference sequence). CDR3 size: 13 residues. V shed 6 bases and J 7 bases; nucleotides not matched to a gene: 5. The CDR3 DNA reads TGTGCCAGCAGGGAAGGACAGGGGGTTGAAGCTTTCTTT. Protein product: CASREGQGVEAFF.

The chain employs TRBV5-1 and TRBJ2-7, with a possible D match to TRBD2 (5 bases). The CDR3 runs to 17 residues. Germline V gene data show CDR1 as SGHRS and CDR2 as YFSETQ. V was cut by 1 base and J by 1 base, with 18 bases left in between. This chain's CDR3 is CASSLPGTGIVSYEQYF. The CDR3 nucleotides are TGCGCCAGCAGCTTGCCAGGTACCGGGATAGTGTCCTACGAGCAGTACTTC.

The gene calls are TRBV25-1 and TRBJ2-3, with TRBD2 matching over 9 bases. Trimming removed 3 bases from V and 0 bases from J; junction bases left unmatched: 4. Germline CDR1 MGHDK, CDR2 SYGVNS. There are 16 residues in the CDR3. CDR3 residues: CASSDPSGGSTDTQYF. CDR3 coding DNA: TGTGCCAGCAGTGACCCCAGCGGGGGGAGCACAGATACGCAGTATTTT.

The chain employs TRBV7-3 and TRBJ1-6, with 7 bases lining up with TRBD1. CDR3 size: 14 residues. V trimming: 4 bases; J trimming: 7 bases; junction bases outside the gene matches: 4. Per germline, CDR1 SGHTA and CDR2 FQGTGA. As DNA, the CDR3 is TGTGCCAGCAGCTCTACAGGGGACAATTCACCCCTCCACTTT. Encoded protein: CASSSTGDNSPLHF.

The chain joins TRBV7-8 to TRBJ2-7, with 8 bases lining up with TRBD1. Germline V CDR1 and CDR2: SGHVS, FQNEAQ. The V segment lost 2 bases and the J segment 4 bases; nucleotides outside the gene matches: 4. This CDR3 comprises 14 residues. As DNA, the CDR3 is TGTGCCAGCAGCTTAACCCAGGGGGCTTACGAGCAGTACTTC. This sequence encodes CASSLTQGAYEQYF. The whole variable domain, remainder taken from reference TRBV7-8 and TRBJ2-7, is GAGVSQSPRYKVAKRGQDVALRCDPISGHVSLFWYQQALGQGPEFLTYFQNEAQLDKSGLPSDRFFAERPEGSVSTLKIQRTQQEDSAVYLCASSLTQGAYEQYFGPGTRLTVT.

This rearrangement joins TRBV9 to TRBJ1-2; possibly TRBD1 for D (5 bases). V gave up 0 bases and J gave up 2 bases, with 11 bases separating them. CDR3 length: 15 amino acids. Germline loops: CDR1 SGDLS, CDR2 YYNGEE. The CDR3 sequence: CASSVDGGPNYGYTF. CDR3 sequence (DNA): TGTGCCAGCAGCGTAGATGGGGGTCCCAACTATGGCTACACCTTC.

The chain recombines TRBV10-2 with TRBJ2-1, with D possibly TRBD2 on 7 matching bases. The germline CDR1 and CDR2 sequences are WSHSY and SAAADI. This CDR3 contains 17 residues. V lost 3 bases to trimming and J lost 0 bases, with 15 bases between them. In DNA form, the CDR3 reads TGCGCCAGCAGTGATAAGGGTAGGGGGGGCTCCTACAATGAGCAGTTCTTC. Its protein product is CASSDKGRGGSYNEQFF.

In DNA, the CDR3 is TGTGCCAGCAGCGTGTTAGACAACACTGAAGCTTTCTTT. This translates into CASSVLDNTEAFF. The V call is TRBV9, the J call TRBJ1-1; D call uncertain. Per germline, CDR1 SGDLS and CDR2 YYNGEE. Trimming removed 2 bases from V and 2 bases from J, with 7 bases in between. The CDR3 is 13 amino acids.

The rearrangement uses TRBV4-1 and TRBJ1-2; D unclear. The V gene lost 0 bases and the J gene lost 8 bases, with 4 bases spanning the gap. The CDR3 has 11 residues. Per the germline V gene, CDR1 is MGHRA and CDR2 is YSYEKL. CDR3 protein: CASSQDGGYTF. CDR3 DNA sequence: TGCGCCAGCAGCCAAGACGGGGGCTACACCTTC.

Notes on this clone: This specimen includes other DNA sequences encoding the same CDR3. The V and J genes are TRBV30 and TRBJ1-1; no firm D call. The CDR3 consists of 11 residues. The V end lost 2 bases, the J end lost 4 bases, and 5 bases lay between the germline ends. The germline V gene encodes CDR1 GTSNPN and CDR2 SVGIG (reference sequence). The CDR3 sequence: CAWSLSTEAFF. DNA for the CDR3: TGTGCCTGGAGTTTAAGCACTGAAGCTTTCTTT.

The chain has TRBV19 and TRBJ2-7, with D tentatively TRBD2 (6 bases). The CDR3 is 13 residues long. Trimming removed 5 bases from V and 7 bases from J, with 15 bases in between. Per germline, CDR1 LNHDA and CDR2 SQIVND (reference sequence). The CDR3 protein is CASSSSGGIEQYF. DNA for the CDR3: TGTGCCAGTAGTTCGTCCGGGGGTATAGAGCAGTACTTC. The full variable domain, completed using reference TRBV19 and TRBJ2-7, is DGGITQSPKYLFRKEGQNVTLSCEQNLNHDAMYWYRQDPGQGLRLIYYSQIVNDFQKGDIAEGYSVSREKKESFPLTVTSAQKNPTAFYLCASSSSGGIEQYFGPGTRLTVT.

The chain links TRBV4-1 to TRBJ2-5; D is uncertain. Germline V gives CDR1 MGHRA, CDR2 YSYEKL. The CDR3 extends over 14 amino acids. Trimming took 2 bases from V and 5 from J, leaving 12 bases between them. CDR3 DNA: TGCGCCAGCAGCCAACGGGTGGACGGGGAGACCCAGTACTTC. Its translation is CASSQRVDGETQYF.